A single T cell receptor (beta chain) is shown here with its context. These data originate in a study of shared clonotypes between healthy human individuals. Repertoires were generated with immunoSEQ multiplex PCR, while TCRdb's copy carries only in-frame clones and drops some. The sample records around 990,000 clones, approximately 75% being singletons. The germline V gene encodes CDR1 SGHTA and CDR2 FQGTGA. The CDR3 length is 14 residues. Trimming pared 1 base from V and 7 bases from J, leaving 10 bases between. The rearrangement uses TRBV7-3 and TRBJ2-2; TRBD1 might be the D (5 bases). Sequenced sample: memory CD4+ T cells from PBMCs. Specified subset: CD45RA-negative fraction. This receptor was taken from a man aged 18 to 29 in good health. Some clones in this sample may be carry-over from other donors' samples. Written as DNA, the CDR3 is TGTGCCAGCAGCTTAATGCAGGGTGGCGGGGAGCTGTTTTTT. The encoded protein is CASSLMQGGGELFF. The full variable domain, rest sourced from reference TRBV7-3 and TRBJ2-2, is GAGVSQTPSNKVTEKGKYVELRCDPISGHTALYWYRQSLGQGPEFLIYFQGTGAADDSGLPNDRFFAVRPEGSVSTLKIQRTERGDSAVYLCASSLMQGGGELFFGEGSRLTVL.